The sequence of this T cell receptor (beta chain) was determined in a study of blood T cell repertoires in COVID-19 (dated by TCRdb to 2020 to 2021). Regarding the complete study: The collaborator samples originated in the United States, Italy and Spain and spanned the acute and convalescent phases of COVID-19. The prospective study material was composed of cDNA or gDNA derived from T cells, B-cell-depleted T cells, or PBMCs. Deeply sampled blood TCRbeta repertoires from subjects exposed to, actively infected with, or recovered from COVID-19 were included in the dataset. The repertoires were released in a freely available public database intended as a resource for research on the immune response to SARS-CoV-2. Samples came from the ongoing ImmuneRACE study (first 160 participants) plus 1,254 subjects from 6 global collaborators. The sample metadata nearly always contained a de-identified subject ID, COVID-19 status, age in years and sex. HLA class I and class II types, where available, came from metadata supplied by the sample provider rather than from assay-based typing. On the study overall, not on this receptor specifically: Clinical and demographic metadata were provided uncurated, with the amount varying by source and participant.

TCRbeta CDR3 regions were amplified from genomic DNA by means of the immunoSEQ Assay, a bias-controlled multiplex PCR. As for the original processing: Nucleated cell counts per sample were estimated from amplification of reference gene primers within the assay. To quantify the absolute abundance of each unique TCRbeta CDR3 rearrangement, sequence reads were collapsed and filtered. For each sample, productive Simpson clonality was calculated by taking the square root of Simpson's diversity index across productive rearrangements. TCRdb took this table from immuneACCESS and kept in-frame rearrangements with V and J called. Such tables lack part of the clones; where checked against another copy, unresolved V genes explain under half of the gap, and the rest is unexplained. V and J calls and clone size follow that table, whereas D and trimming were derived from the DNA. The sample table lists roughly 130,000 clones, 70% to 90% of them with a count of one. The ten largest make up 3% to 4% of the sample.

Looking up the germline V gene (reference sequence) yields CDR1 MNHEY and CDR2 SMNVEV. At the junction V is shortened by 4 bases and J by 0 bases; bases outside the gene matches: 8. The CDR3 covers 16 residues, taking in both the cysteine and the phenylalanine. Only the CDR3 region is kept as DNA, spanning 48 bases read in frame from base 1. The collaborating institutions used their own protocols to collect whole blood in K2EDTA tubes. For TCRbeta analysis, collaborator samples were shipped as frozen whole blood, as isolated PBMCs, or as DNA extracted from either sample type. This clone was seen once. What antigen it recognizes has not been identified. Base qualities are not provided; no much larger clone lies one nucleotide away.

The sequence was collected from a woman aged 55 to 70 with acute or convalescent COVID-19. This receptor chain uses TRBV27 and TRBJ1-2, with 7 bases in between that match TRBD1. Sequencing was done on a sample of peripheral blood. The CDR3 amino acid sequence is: CASSSGGSFSNYGYTF. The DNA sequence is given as TGTGCCAGCAGTTCAGGGGGTTCGTTTTCTAACTATGGCTACACCTTC.